This T cell receptor beta chain was observed in a study of cytomegalovirus exposure and HLA in healthy donors. Study observations and caveats: Highly shared variants forming one cluster were likely a sequencing artifact. For cytomegalovirus status, the classifier reportedly gave diagnoses with high specificity and sensitivity. A later analysis by the authors found several of the most significant clusters apparently linked to common viral pathogens.

As for this clone: Its antigen is as yet unknown.

PCR employed 60 Vbeta and 13 Jbeta primers. In the original analysis: Later, an analysis found about 80 million unique TCR beta chains, and about 10 million of these were shared. The repertoire was sequenced with immunoSEQ multiplex PCR; TCRdb's copy has only in-frame clones and lacks some. V and J calls and clone size are those listed in that table; D and trimming were worked out from the DNA. The sample includes roughly 150,000 clones, roughly 80% of them seen just once. Germline CDR1 is MRHNA and CDR2 is SNTAGT. Trimming at V came to 7 bases and at J to 3 bases, leaving 6 bases not matched to a gene. This CDR3 is 15 amino acids long.

This receptor was obtained from a male donor in good health and CMV-seronegative. The V gene is TRBV6-4, the J gene TRBJ2-7; 13 nucleotides agree with TRBD2. Sample: PBMCs. CDR3 coding DNA: TGTGCCAGCACCTGGGGACTAGCGGGGATCTACGAGCAGTACTTC. This sequence encodes CASTWGLAGIYEQYF.